These 3 T cell receptor beta chains share one sample of origin, sequenced in a study of blood T cell repertoires in COVID-19. Method: immunoSEQ multiplex PCR; TCRdb's copy keeps in-frame clones and lacks some. Of about 400,000 clones listed, roughly 86% are singletons. Sequencing was performed on PBMCs or T cells enriched from blood (not recorded which). The origin of the receptors is a woman aged 30 to 39 who had recovered from COVID-19.

The count of this clone is one. The CDR3 sequence is CASSIKQGSPYEQYF. The CDR3 DNA reads TGTGCCAGCTCAATAAAACAGGGGTCTCCCTACGAGCAGTACTTC. The gene calls are TRBV18 and TRBJ2-7; 7 nucleotides line up with TRBD1. The CDR3 has 15 amino acids. The V and J ends lost 5 bases and 2 bases, in that order; junction bases with no gene match: 9. Per germline, CDR1 KGHSH and CDR2 LQKENI.

The chain's CDR3 is CASSPPRENDGYTF. CDR3 DNA: TGTGCCAGCAGTCCCCCCCGTGAGAATGATGGCTACACCTTC. The chain couples TRBV6-5 to TRBJ1-2; D gene unclear. Germline V gives CDR1 MNHEY, CDR2 SVGAGI. The CDR3 consists of 14 residues. V lost 5 bases and J 6 bases, leaving 16 bases between the germline ends.

The V call is TRBV6-2 or TRBV6-3, the J call TRBJ2-2; D may be TRBD2 (6 bases). Trimming left V 5 bases short and J 4 bases short, with 17 bases between. Per germline, CDR1 MNHEY and CDR2 SVGEGT. The CDR3 is 16 amino acids. This chain's CDR3 is CASSTQTSRVTGELFF. The CDR3 DNA reads as TGTGCCAGCAGTACCCAGACTAGTCGTGTCACCGGGGAGCTGTTTTTT.